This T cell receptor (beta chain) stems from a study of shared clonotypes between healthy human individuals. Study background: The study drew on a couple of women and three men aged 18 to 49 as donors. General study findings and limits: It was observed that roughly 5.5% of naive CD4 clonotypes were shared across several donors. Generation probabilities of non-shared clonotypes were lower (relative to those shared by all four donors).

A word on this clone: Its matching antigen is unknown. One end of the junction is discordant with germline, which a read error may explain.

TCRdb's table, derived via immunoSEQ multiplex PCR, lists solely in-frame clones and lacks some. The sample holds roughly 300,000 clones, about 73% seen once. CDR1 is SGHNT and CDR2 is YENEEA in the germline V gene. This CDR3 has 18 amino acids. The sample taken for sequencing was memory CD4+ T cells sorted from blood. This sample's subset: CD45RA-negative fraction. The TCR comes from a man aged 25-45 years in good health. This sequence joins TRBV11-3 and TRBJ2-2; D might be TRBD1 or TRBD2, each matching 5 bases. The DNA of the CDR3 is TGTGCCAGCAGCCCCCAAATATTCACGACTCGAGGGACCGGGGAACTGTTTTTT. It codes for CASSPQIFTTRGTGELFF.